These T cell receptor beta chains were read from a single sample in a study of blood T cell repertoires in COVID-19. Assay used: immunoSEQ multiplex PCR; TCRdb lists only in-frame clones, some missing. The data show about 160,000 clones, roughly 87% seen once. Material for sequencing was PBMCs or T cells enriched from blood (not recorded which). These receptors all come from a middle-aged woman who had been exposed to COVID-19. CDR3s include the opening cysteine and the closing phenylalanine or tryptophan. Each record gives: J gene, V gene, clone size, D gene, CDR3 protein, CDR3 DNA. D genes are given only for firm matches. Rows give clone size only sometimes, using once, few, many, or a class for an expanded clone.

TRBJ2-7 | TRBV5-6 | - | - | CASSSPQGSYEQYF | TGTGCCAGCAGCTCCCCCCAGGGCTCCTACGAGCAGTACTTC
TRBJ2-1 | TRBV4-3 | - | - | CASSLGGNTGLGEQFF | TGCGCCAGCAGCCTCGGAGGGAACACCGGGTTAGGCGAGCAGTTCTTC
TRBJ1-1 | TRBV5-1 | - | - | CASSFSIPDRMNTEAFF | TGCGCCAGCAGCTTTTCTATTCCCGACAGGATGAACACTGAAGCTTTCTTT
TRBJ1-5 | TRBV6-1 | - | TRBD1 | CASSEMGQGFQPQHF | TGTGCCAGCAGTGAAATGGGACAGGGGTTCCAGCCCCAGCATTTT
TRBJ2-3 | TRBV2 | - | - | CASSGPLLGRFSTDTQYF | TGTGCCAGCAGTGGGCCCCTCCTGGGGAGGTTTAGCACAGATACGCAGTATTTT
TRBJ2-1 | TRBV9 | - | TRBD2 | CASNLAGNEQFF | TGTGCCAGCAACCTAGCGGGGAATGAGCAGTTCTTC
TRBJ1-1 | TRBV19 | - | TRBD1 | CASHKGTGSLNTEAFF | TGTGCCAGTCATAAAGGGACAGGTTCCTTGAACACTGAAGCTTTCTTT
TRBJ1-5 | TRBV6-1 | many | - | CASSEAIAGWVYSNQPQHF | TGTGCCAGCAGTGAAGCGATTGCAGGGTGGGTATATAGCAATCAGCCCCAGCATTTT
TRBJ2-1 | TRBV7-9 | - | TRBD2 | CASSLGTSRNPEQFF | TGTGCCAGCAGCTTAGGGACTAGCAGGAACCCTGAGCAGTTCTTC
TRBJ1-2 | TRBV7-9 | few | - | CASSQQDRYGYTF | TGTGCCAGCAGCCAACAGGACCGTTATGGCTACACCTTC
TRBJ1-1 | TRBV18 | - | - | CASSLPGGEAFF | TGTGCCAGCTCCCTTCCAGGAGGGGAAGCTTTCTTT
TRBJ2-1 | TRBV14 | - | - | CASSQRTGGVDSYNEQFF | TGTGCCAGCAGCCAACGGACAGGCGGGGTAGACTCCTACAATGAGCAGTTCTTC
TRBJ2-7 | TRBV28 | - | - | CASSLGSYEQYF | TGTGCCAGCAGCTTAGGGAGTTACGAGCAGTACTTC
TRBJ2-3 | TRBV7-3 | - | - | CASSLSDTDTQYF | TGTGCCAGCAGCCTTTCAGACACAGATACGCAGTATTTT
TRBJ2-7 | TRBV27 | - | TRBD2 | CASSLLTSGSEQYF | TGTGCCAGCAGTTTATTAACTAGCGGCTCCGAGCAGTACTTC
TRBJ1-5 | TRBV10-2 | - | TRBD1 | CASRHASGQGANQPQHF | TGCGCCAGCAGACACGCTTCGGGGCAGGGGGCGAATCAGCCCCAGCATTTT
TRBJ2-1 | TRBV4-2 | medium-sized | TRBD2 | CASSQDGLAGGNEQFF | TGTGCCAGCAGCCAAGATGGACTAGCGGGGGGCAATGAGCAGTTCTTC
TRBJ2-2 | TRBV6-2/TRBV6-3 | - | - | CASSRVPGTGELFF | TGTGCCAGCAGCAGGGTTCCGGGGACCGGGGAGCTGTTTTTT
TRBJ2-3 | TRBV9 | - | - | CASSVDKDTQYF | TGTGCCAGCAGCGTAGATAAAGATACGCAGTATTTT
TRBJ2-3 | TRBV7-2 | once | TRBD2 | CASSLGLAGVRNTQYF | TGTGCCAGCAGCTTAGGACTAGCGGGAGTGAGGAATACGCAGTATTTT
TRBJ1-4 | TRBV20-1 | - | - | CSAEGGEKLFF | TGCAGTGCTGAGGGGGGGGAAAAACTGTTTTTT
TRBJ1-2 | TRBV27 | - | TRBD1 | CASRDRVQLDGYTF | TGTGCCAGCAGGGACAGGGTCCAGTTAGATGGCTACACCTTC
TRBJ1-1 | TRBV5-1 | - | - | CASSKSVGTLGTEAFF | TGCGCCAGCAGCAAATCCGTGGGCACCCTCGGCACTGAAGCTTTCTTT